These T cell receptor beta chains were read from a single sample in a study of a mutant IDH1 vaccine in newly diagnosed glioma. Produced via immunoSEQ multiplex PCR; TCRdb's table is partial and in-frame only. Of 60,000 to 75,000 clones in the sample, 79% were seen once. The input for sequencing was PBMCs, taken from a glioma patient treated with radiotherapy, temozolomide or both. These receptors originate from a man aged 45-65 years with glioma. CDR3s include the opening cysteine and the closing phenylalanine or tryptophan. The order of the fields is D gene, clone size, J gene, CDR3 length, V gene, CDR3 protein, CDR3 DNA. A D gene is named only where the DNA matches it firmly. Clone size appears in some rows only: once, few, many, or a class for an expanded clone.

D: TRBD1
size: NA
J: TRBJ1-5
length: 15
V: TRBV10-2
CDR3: CASRKETGENQPQHF
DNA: TGCGCCAGCAGGAAGGAGACAGGGGAAAATCAGCCCCAGCATTTT

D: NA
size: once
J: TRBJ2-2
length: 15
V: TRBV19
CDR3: CASSIGPLDTGELFF
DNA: TGTGCCAGTAGTATCGGGCCGCTCGACACCGGGGAGCTGTTTTTT

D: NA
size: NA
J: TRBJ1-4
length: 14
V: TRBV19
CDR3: CASNLQGGGEKLFF
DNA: TGTGCCAGTAATCTACAGGGAGGAGGTGAAAAACTGTTTTTT

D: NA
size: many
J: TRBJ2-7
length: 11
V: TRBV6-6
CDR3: CASSYGDEQYF
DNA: TGTGCCAGCAGTTACGGGGACGAGCAGTACTTC

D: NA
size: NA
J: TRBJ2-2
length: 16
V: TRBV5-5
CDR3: CASSLRLARNTGELFF
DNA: TGTGCCAGCAGCTTGCGTCTAGCGAGAAACACCGGGGAGCTGTTTTTT

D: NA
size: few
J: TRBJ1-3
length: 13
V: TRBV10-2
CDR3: CASSEQAGNTIYF
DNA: TGCGCCAGCAGTGAGCAGGCTGGAAACACCATATATTTT

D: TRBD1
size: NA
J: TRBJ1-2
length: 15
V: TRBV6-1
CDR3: CATKGQGETNYGYTF
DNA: TGTGCCACCAAGGGACAGGGGGAAACTAACTATGGCTACACCTTC

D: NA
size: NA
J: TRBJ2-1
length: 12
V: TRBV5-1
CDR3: CASSLDRGGQFF
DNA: TGCGCCAGCAGCTTGGACAGGGGAGGGCAGTTCTTC

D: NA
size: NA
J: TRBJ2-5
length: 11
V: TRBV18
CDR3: CASSPLETQYF
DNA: TGTGCCAGCTCACCATTGGAGACCCAGTACTTC

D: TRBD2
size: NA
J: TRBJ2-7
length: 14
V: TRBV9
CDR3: CASSPGVAGHEQYF
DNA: TGTGCCAGCAGCCCCGGAGTAGCGGGGCACGAGCAGTACTTC

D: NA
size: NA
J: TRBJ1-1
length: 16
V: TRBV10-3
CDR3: CAISEGGSMGNTEAFF
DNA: TGTGCCATCAGTGAGGGCGGGTCCATGGGGAACACTGAAGCTTTCTTT

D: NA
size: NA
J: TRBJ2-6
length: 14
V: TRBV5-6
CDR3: CASSVGAGANVLTF
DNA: TGTGCCAGCAGCGTTGGGGCTGGGGCCAACGTCCTGACTTTC

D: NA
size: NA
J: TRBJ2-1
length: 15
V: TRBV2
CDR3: CASTQRGPGDDEQFF
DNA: TGTGCCAGCACCCAGAGGGGACCCGGAGACGATGAGCAGTTCTTC

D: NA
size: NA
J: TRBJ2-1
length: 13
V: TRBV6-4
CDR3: CASSPEEGYGQFF
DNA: TGTGCCAGCAGCCCGGAGGAGGGGTATGGGCAGTTCTTC

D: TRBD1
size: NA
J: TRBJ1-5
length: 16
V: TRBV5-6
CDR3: CASSLWQGAGNQPQHF
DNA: TGTGCCAGCAGCTTGTGGCAGGGGGCCGGAAATCAGCCCCAGCATTTT

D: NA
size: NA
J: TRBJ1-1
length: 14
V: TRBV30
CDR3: CAWSRTGGRTEAFF
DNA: TGTGCCTGGAGTCGTACGGGGGGGCGGACTGAAGCTTTCTTT

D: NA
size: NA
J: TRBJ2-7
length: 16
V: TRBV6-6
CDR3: CASSLLHGSRSYEQYF
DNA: TGTGCCAGCAGTCTACTCCACGGGTCCCGCTCCTACGAGCAGTACTTC

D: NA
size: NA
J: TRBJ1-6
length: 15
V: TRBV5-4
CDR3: CASSLREGADSPLHF
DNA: TGTGCCAGCAGCTTGCGAGAAGGGGCGGATTCACCCCTCCACTTT

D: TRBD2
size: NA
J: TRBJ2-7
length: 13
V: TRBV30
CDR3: CAWSYPGGYEQYF
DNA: TGTGCCTGGAGCTACCCGGGAGGGTACGAGCAGTACTTC

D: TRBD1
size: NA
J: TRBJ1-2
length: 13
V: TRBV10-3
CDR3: CAISGTGSSGYTF
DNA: TGTGCCATCAGCGGGACAGGATCAAGTGGCTACACCTTC

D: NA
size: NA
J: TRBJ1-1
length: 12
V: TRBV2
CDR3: CASSVGRSEAFF
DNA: TGTGCCAGCAGCGTGGGTAGGTCTGAAGCTTTCTTT

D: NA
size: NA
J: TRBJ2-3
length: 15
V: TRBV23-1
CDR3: CASSQHAAPTDTQYF
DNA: TGCGCCAGCAGTCAACACGCAGCGCCCACAGATACGCAGTATTTT

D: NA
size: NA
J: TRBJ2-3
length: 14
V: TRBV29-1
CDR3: CSVEGGQITDTQYF
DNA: TGCAGCGTTGAAGGTGGACAGATCACAGATACGCAGTATTTT

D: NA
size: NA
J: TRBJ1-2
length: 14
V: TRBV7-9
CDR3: CASSAYLGTFGYTF
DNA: TGTGCCAGCAGCGCCTATCTAGGGACATTTGGCTACACCTTC

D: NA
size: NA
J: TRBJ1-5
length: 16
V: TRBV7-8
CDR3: CASSLGAPRGNQPQHF
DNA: TGTGCCAGCAGCTTAGGGGCCCCACGGGGCAATCAGCCCCAGCATTTT

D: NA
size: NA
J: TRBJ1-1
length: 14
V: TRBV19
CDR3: CASTGRVVATEAFF
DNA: TGTGCCAGTACGGGCCGGGTCGTGGCCACTGAAGCTTTCTTT

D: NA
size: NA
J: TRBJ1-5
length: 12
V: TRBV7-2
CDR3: CASSLGNQPQHF
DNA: TGTGCCAGCAGCTTAGGGAATCAGCCCCAGCATTTT